The TCR beta chain described here comes from a study of T cells in localized non-small cell lung cancer (dated by TCRdb to the early 2020s). Turning to the overall study: The study examined T cell repertoires in under 300 patients with early-stage NSCLC and compared tumors with uninvolved tumor-adjacent lungs. The cohort consisted of 200 to 250 treatment-naive NSCLC patients whose localized lung tumors had been resected. The mean age of the NSCLC patients was 50 to 85 years, with 130 or so men and 100 to 110 women. Points the paper makes about the study in general: Longer overall survival was associated with higher blood T cell density, whereas shorter survival was associated with higher adjacent-lung clonality. Multi-region tumor sequencing was not performed, so intratumor heterogeneity could not be excluded. Because the study design was exploratory, TCR variables were selected using unadjusted p-values without false-discovery rate correction. A median of around 57 of the top 100 tumor clones turned up in the paired uninvolved adjacent lung, and fewer than 35 of those clones also ranked among the top 100 of that same adjacent lung. Uninvolved tumor-adjacent lung showed the highest T cell clonality, higher than tumor, which suggests more focused antigenic responses in the adjacent lung.

TCR beta CDR3 regions were sequenced from DNA using the immunoSEQ Assay. The paper's processing steps were these. To compute T cell density, TCR beta template counts were normalized to usable DNA, which was estimated by amplifying housekeeping genes. Richness was estimated using the preseqR package, with extrapolation to 400,000 templates for PBMC samples and to 120,000 templates for tissue samples. Clonality was defined as one minus Pielou's evenness. Tissue-enriched TCRs were identified through differential abundance testing performed on productive amino-acid clonotypes, with a minimum total count of 5 and an alpha of 0.1. The Jaccard Index and the Morisita Overlap Index were used to measure how much the repertoires overlapped between compartments. GLIPH grouped TCR beta CDR3s together with public tetramer-defined viral CDR3s, and a viral motif had to include at least three viral sequences and show V-gene enrichment. The source is immuneACCESS, and TCRdb retained only in-frame sequences with V and J called. Part of the clones is not carried over; for the studies checked, unresolved V genes explain less than half of this, and the remainder is unexplained. V, J and clone size are those of that table, while D and trimming were read from the DNA. The sample table records some 140,000 clones; roughly 90% of these occur just once. Over 1.5% of the sample goes to the ten largest clones.

On this clone: Its recognized antigen is unknown. Base-call qualities are not available, and no considerably larger clone is one nucleotide away.

Via the germline V gene (reference sequence), CDR1 is LNHDA and CDR2 SQIVND. Germline trimming amounts to 5 bases on V and 8 bases on J, with 9 as the count of junction bases outside the gene matches. From its cysteine to its phenylalanine, the CDR3 spans 15 amino acids. The only DNA kept is the CDR3, 45 bases in frame from the first base. At diagnosis, tumor, uninvolved tumor-adjacent lung and peripheral blood were collected and then preserved as a mix of FFPE and fresh-frozen material. For TCR repertoire profiling, blood samples were analyzed in the form of peripheral blood mononuclear cells. The sequencing used peripheral blood, collected before any cancer treatment. This sequence originates from a female donor of 60 years or more with stage I lung adenocarcinoma. The chain links TRBV19 with TRBJ1-5; TRBD1 aligns with 10 central bases. The CDR3 reads CASSLGTGVREPQHF. The nucleotide sequence reads TGTGCCAGTAGTCTAGGGACAGGGGTTAGGGAGCCCCAGCATTTT.